A single sample is the source of the 18 T cell receptor beta chains below, sequenced in a study of cytomegalovirus exposure and HLA in healthy donors. The PCR was carried out with 60 Vbeta primers and 13 Jbeta primers. The protocol was immunoSEQ multiplex PCR, while the TCRdb copy is restricted to in-frame clones and leaves out a portion. The profile shows 70,000 to 95,000 clones, around two thirds of them singletons. The sample consisted of PBMCs. The receptors derive from a young woman in good health and CMV-seropositive.

J is TRBJ2-1 and V is TRBV7-6, with 13 bases that match TRBD2. Germline values: CDR1 SGHVS, CDR2 FNYEAQ. With V trimmed by 3 bases and J by 0 bases, 8 bases remained unmatched. The CDR3 is 19 residues long. CDR3 protein: CASSFTGTSGASSYNEQFF. In DNA, the CDR3 is TGTGCCAGCAGCTTCACCGGGACTAGCGGGGCCAGCTCCTACAATGAGCAGTTCTTC.

In its sample, this clone was seen a few times. The CDR3 region is CASSLRTGGTEAFF. DNA of the CDR3: TGTGCCAGCAGCTTGAGGACAGGGGGCACTGAAGCTTTCTTT. The genes are TRBV5-8 and TRBJ1-1; the match to TRBD1 covers 10 bases. Trimming at V came to 1 base and at J to 4 bases, leaving 1 base not matched to a gene. There are 14 residues in the CDR3. Germline V lookup: CDR1 SGHTS, CDR2 YDEGEE.

This chain connects TRBV18 to TRBJ2-1; 12 positions match TRBD1. The V gene end was trimmed by 8 bases and the J gene end by 8 bases; junction bases not matched to a gene: 10. Germline lookup yields CDR1 KGHSH and CDR2 LQKENI. This CDR3 has 15 residues. The CDR3 protein is CASRPGQGAEDEQFF. Here the CDR3 DNA reads TGTGCCAGCCGACCGGGACAGGGGGCTGAGGATGAGCAGTTCTTC.

This clone was counted between two and nine times. The rearrangement joins TRBV9 to TRBJ2-1; TRBD2 matches at 15 bases. With 0 bases clipped from V and 3 bases from J, the junction kept 13 bases outside the gene matches. The CDR3 totals 21 residues. Germline V gene lookup returns CDR1 SGDLS and CDR2 YYNGEE. CDR3 in DNA: TGTGCCAGCAGCGTAGCCCTACTCACCGGGACTAGCGGGGGGTACTACAATGAGCAGTTCTTC. It translates to CASSVALLTGTSGGYYNEQFF.

The CDR3 here is CASSDFRGGTYNEQFF. CDR3 DNA sequence: TGTGCCAGCAGTGACTTTCGCGGGGGGACTTACAATGAGCAGTTCTTC. The V and J genes are TRBV6-1 and TRBJ2-1; 8 bases are shared with TRBD2. Trimming at V came to 3 bases and at J to 4 bases, leaving 8 bases not matched to a gene. Per germline, CDR1 MNHNS and CDR2 SASEGT. The CDR3 contains 16 residues.

This clone was counted only a few times. This chain joins TRBV4-3 and TRBJ1-2; D gene ambiguous. V lost 1 base, J lost 7 bases, and 13 bases lay in between. The CDR3 runs 14 residues. The V gene's germline CDR1 is LGHNA and CDR2 YSLEER. The DNA of the CDR3 is TGCGCCAGCAGCCAAGGAGCCACCGATCTTGGCTACACCTTC. This encodes CASSQGATDLGYTF.

V and J are TRBV11-2 and TRBJ2-5, with a tentative D call TRBD1 (6 bases). V gave up 5 bases and J gave up 8 bases, with 18 bases separating them. The CDR3 length is 14 residues. Germline loops: CDR1 SGHAT, CDR2 FQNNGV. The CDR3 bases are TGTGCCAGCAGCCCCAACAGGGCCCAGATCACCCAGTACTTC. This translates into CASSPNRAQITQYF.

The V call is TRBV29-1, the J call TRBJ1-1, with D perhaps TRBD1 (6 bases). The CDR3 is 12 residues long. Germline CDR1 SQVTM, CDR2 ANQGSEA. V lost 6 bases and J lost 1, with 9 bases in between. This CDR3 reads CSVGQPNTEAFF. The CDR3 DNA reads as TGCAGCGTCGGACAGCCGAACACTGAAGCTTTCTTT.

The sample holds one count of this clone. Germline is not matched at one junction end, which may reflect a read error. The gene calls are TRBV19 and TRBJ1-2, with D perhaps TRBD1 (5 bases). The CDR3 totals 13 residues. The V gene's germline CDR1 is LNHDA and CDR2 SQIVND (reference sequence). The CDR3 DNA is TGTGCCAGTAGTATGGGCAGGGACTATGGCTACCCCTTC. This encodes CASSMGRDYGYPF.

The CDR3 sequence is CASSSNYGYTF. CDR3 in DNA: TGTGCCAGCAGCTCAAACTATGGCTACACCTTC. The chain employs TRBV11-2 and TRBJ1-2; D remains unclear. Trimming cost V 4 bases and J 2 bases, with 2 bases left between them. Germline V lookup: CDR1 SGHAT, CDR2 FQNNGV. The CDR3 spans 11 residues.

The rearrangement links TRBV5-1 to TRBJ2-1; D is unresolved. CDR1 SGHRS and CDR2 YFSETQ come from the germline V gene. Trimming cost V 0 bases and J 0 bases, with 7 bases left between them. This CDR3 comprises 15 residues. The CDR3 DNA is TGCGCCAGCAGCTTGGTGTCTTACTCCTACAATGAGCAGTTCTTC. Protein: CASSLVSYSYNEQFF.

A remark on this clone: The sample has other DNA sequences that encode this CDR3 too. J is TRBJ2-3 and V is TRBV5-1; 11 bases match TRBD2. The J segment lost 3 bases and the V segment lost 4 bases, leaving 19 bases of the junction unmatched. CDR3 length: 20 residues. Germline V gene lookup returns CDR1 SGHRS and CDR2 YFSETQ. The CDR3 DNA reads TGCGCCAGCAGCCTGGGTGTTAGCGGGGGGGCCTTAGCGAGTACAGATACGCAGTATTTT. Protein sequence: CASSLGVSGGALASTDTQYF.

The chain recombines TRBV5-6 with TRBJ1-1, with 7 bases that match TRBD1. Germline assignment: CDR1 SGHDT and CDR2 YYEEEE. The CDR3 sequence is 14 residues long. V trimming: 4 bases; J trimming: 0 bases; junction bases outside the gene matches: 3. The CDR3 sequence is CASSRGQMNTEAFF. The CDR3 DNA sequence: TGTGCCAGCAGCCGGGGACAGATGAACACTGAAGCTTTCTTT.

The chain recombines TRBV11-3 with TRBJ1-6; D possibly corresponds to TRBD1 (6 bases). This CDR3 has 13 residues. Germline CDR1 and CDR2: SGHNT and YENEEA. Trimming left V 9 bases short and J 7 bases short, with 13 bases between. CDR3 bases: TGTGCCAGTAGCGGCCAGGGGAATTCACCCCTCCACTTT. Translating it yields CASSGQGNSPLHF. Full variable domain (outside the CDR3, taken from reference TRBV11-3 and TRBJ1-6): EAGVVQSPRYKIIEKKQPVAFWCNPISGHNTLYWYLQNLGQGPELLIRYENEEAVDDSQLPKDRFSAERLKGVDSTLKIQPAELGDSAVYLCASSGQGNSPLHFGNGTRLTVT.

This chain connects TRBV19 to TRBJ2-1, with 11 bases lining up with TRBD2. The CDR3 runs 15 residues. The germline V gene has CDR1 LNHDA and CDR2 SQIVND (reference sequence). V shed 1 base, J shed 9 bases, and the junction held 5 bases outside the gene matches. The CDR3 sequence: CASSIGGSGGGEQFF. CDR3 sequence (DNA): TGTGCCAGTAGTATAGGCGGTAGCGGGGGGGGTGAGCAGTTCTTC. The complete variable domain, with remaining parts taken from reference TRBV19 and TRBJ2-1, reads DGGITQSPKYLFRKEGQNVTLSCEQNLNHDAMYWYRQDPGQGLRLIYYSQIVNDFQKGDIAEGYSVSREKKESFPLTVTSAQKNPTAFYLCASSIGGSGGGEQFFGPGTRLTVL.

The V and J genes are TRBV11-2 and TRBJ1-1, with D perhaps matching TRBD1 (6 bases). CDR1 SGHAT and CDR2 FQNNGV come from the germline V gene. V gave up 2 bases and J gave up 0 bases, with 13 bases separating them. The CDR3 is 16 residues long. CDR3 residues: CASSLKRTVMNTEAFF. The CDR3 DNA reads TGTGCCAGCAGCTTAAAGCGGACAGTCATGAACACTGAAGCTTTCTTT.

The chain combines TRBV2 with TRBJ2-1; perhaps TRBD2 as D (5 bases). CDR3 length: 14 amino acids. Germline CDR1 SNHLY, CDR2 FYNNEI. Trimming stripped 8 bases from V and 0 bases from J, with 11 bases between. In DNA form, the CDR3 reads TGTGCCAGCTCTTCGGGGAGCTCCTACAATGAGCAGTTCTTC. Protein sequence: CASSSGSSYNEQFF.

The chain links TRBV5-5 to TRBJ1-4, with 7 bases identical to TRBD1. This CDR3 contains 14 residues. Trimming at V came to 0 bases and at J to 4 bases, leaving 0 bases not matched to a gene. The germline V gene encodes CDR1 SGHKS and CDR2 YYEKEE (reference sequence). This CDR3 reads CASSLDRGNEKLFF. CDR3 nucleotide sequence: TGTGCCAGCAGCTTGGACAGGGGTAATGAAAAACTGTTTTTT.